These T cell receptor beta chains were read from a single sample in a study of control samples from healthy donors and cancer patients. Here immunoSEQ multiplex PCR was the method, and the copy in TCRdb shows in-frame clones only, minus some. The profile covers 150,000 to 200,000 clones, with 91% appearing a single time and over 1.2% taken by the ten largest. The material sequenced was blood. Receptors originate from a woman in her thirties in good health. CDR3s include the opening cysteine and the closing phenylalanine or tryptophan. The D gene is left open where the match is weak. Expanded clones get a size class; other rows say once, few or many, or leave the size out.

D gene: TRBD2; CDR3 length: 14; V gene: TRBV5-1; J gene: TRBJ2-5; clone size: -; CDR3 protein: CASSSGAFQETQYF; CDR3 DNA: TGCGCCAGCAGTAGCGGGGCCTTCCAAGAGACCCAGTACTTC
D gene: TRBD2; CDR3 length: 16; V gene: TRBV15; J gene: TRBJ2-1; clone size: -; CDR3 protein: CATSRVLAGGTNEQFF; CDR3 DNA: TGTGCCACCAGCAGAGTTCTAGCGGGGGGTACCAATGAGCAGTTCTTC
D gene: TRBD1; CDR3 length: 16; V gene: TRBV4-1; J gene: TRBJ1-3; clone size: -; CDR3 protein: CASSQPGTGYGNTIYF; CDR3 DNA: TGCGCCAGCAGCCAACCCGGGACAGGGTACGGAAACACCATATATTTT
D gene: TRBD2; CDR3 length: 15; V gene: TRBV7-9; J gene: TRBJ2-3; clone size: -; CDR3 protein: CASSFGTSGTDTQYF; CDR3 DNA: TGTGCCAGCAGCTTTGGGACTAGCGGCACAGATACGCAGTATTTT
D gene: -; CDR3 length: 14; V gene: TRBV6-4; J gene: TRBJ1-5; clone size: -; CDR3 protein: CASSPRASNQPQHF; CDR3 DNA: TGTGCCAGCAGTCCAAGGGCTAGCAATCAGCCCCAGCATTTT
D gene: -; CDR3 length: 12; V gene: TRBV3-1/TRBV3-2; J gene: TRBJ2-1; clone size: -; CDR3 protein: CASSQVSNEQFF; CDR3 DNA: TGTGCCAGCAGCCAAGTTTCCAATGAGCAGTTCTTC
D gene: TRBD1; CDR3 length: 14; V gene: TRBV7-9; J gene: TRBJ2-3; clone size: -; CDR3 protein: CASSRTGAGDTQYF; CDR3 DNA: TGTGCCAGCAGCCGGACAGGGGCGGGAGATACGCAGTATTTT
D gene: -; CDR3 length: 14; V gene: TRBV18; J gene: TRBJ2-4; clone size: once; CDR3 protein: CASSPVSAKNIQYF; CDR3 DNA: TGTGCCAGCTCACCAGTGAGTGCCAAAAACATTCAGTACTTC
D gene: -; CDR3 length: 13; V gene: TRBV29-1; J gene: TRBJ1-3; clone size: -; CDR3 protein: CSVGRGAGNTIYF; CDR3 DNA: TGCAGCGTTGGAAGGGGGGCTGGAAACACCATATATTTT
D gene: -; CDR3 length: 14; V gene: TRBV14; J gene: TRBJ2-7; clone size: -; CDR3 protein: CASSQVDRPYEQYF; CDR3 DNA: TGTGCCAGCAGCCAAGTGGACAGACCCTACGAGCAGTACTTC
D gene: -; CDR3 length: 11; V gene: TRBV28; J gene: TRBJ2-3; clone size: -; CDR3 protein: CASRGTDTQYF; CDR3 DNA: TGTGCCAGCAGGGGCACAGATACGCAGTATTTT
D gene: -; CDR3 length: 12; V gene: TRBV12-3/TRBV12-4; J gene: TRBJ2-7; clone size: -; CDR3 protein: CASSLAGYEQYF; CDR3 DNA: TGTGCCAGCAGTTTAGCGGGCTACGAGCAGTACTTC
D gene: -; CDR3 length: 14; V gene: TRBV2; J gene: TRBJ1-1; clone size: -; CDR3 protein: CASSGVYRNTEAFF; CDR3 DNA: TGTGCCAGCAGTGGAGTATACAGAAACACTGAAGCTTTCTTT
D gene: -; CDR3 length: 15; V gene: TRBV6-2/TRBV6-3; J gene: TRBJ2-6; clone size: -; CDR3 protein: CASSYTGAGANVLTF; CDR3 DNA: TGTGCCAGCAGTTACACGGGAGCAGGGGCCAACGTCCTGACTTTC
D gene: TRBD1; CDR3 length: 15; V gene: TRBV9; J gene: TRBJ2-1; clone size: -; CDR3 protein: CASSVEGASYNEQFF; CDR3 DNA: TGTGCCAGCAGCGTAGAGGGGGCCTCCTACAATGAGCAGTTCTTC
D gene: TRBD2; CDR3 length: 17; V gene: TRBV3-1/TRBV3-2; J gene: TRBJ2-3; clone size: -; CDR3 protein: CASSQDGGAHNTDTQYF; CDR3 DNA: TGTGCCAGCAGCCAAGACGGGGGGGCGCATAATACAGATACGCAGTATTTT
D gene: -; CDR3 length: 13; V gene: TRBV5-1; J gene: TRBJ1-1; clone size: -; CDR3 protein: CASSLSQNTEAFF; CDR3 DNA: TGCGCCAGCAGCTTGTCCCAGAACACTGAAGCTTTCTTT
D gene: -; CDR3 length: 13; V gene: TRBV21-1; J gene: TRBJ1-4; clone size: once; CDR3 protein: CASSRDRGEKLFF; CDR3 DNA: TGTGCCAGCAGCAGGGACAGGGGCGAAAAACTGTTTTTT
D gene: TRBD1; CDR3 length: 16; V gene: TRBV9; J gene: TRBJ2-7; clone size: -; CDR3 protein: CASSPRTGSGSYEQYF; CDR3 DNA: TGTGCCAGCAGCCCTCGGACAGGGTCGGGCTCCTACGAGCAGTACTTC
D gene: -; CDR3 length: 14; V gene: TRBV7-2; J gene: TRBJ2-3; clone size: -; CDR3 protein: CASSLETGTDTQYF; CDR3 DNA: TGTGCCAGCAGCTTAGAGACTGGCACAGATACGCAGTATTTT
D gene: -; CDR3 length: 15; V gene: TRBV3-1/TRBV3-2; J gene: TRBJ2-1; clone size: -; CDR3 protein: CASSPEESSYNEQFF; CDR3 DNA: TGTGCCAGCAGCCCGGAGGAGAGCTCCTACAATGAGCAGTTCTTC
D gene: TRBD1; CDR3 length: 13; V gene: TRBV5-5; J gene: TRBJ1-1; clone size: -; CDR3 protein: CASSLARQGVAFF; CDR3 DNA: TGTGCCAGCAGCTTGGCCCGCCAGGGGGTAGCTTTCTTT
D gene: TRBD1; CDR3 length: 16; V gene: TRBV6-6; J gene: TRBJ1-5; clone size: -; CDR3 protein: CASSYSDRVINQPQHF; CDR3 DNA: TGTGCCAGCAGTTACTCGGACAGGGTAATCAATCAGCCCCAGCATTTT
D gene: -; CDR3 length: 12; V gene: TRBV19; J gene: TRBJ1-5; clone size: -; CDR3 protein: CASSIRDQPQHF; CDR3 DNA: TGTGCCAGTAGTATCCGGGATCAGCCCCAGCATTTT
D gene: -; CDR3 length: 14; V gene: TRBV18; J gene: TRBJ1-5; clone size: once; CDR3 protein: CASSQGYSNQPQHF; CDR3 DNA: TGTGCCAGCTCACAGGGGTATAGCAATCAGCCCCAGCATTTT
D gene: TRBD2; CDR3 length: 14; V gene: TRBV29-1; J gene: TRBJ2-7; clone size: -; CDR3 protein: CSVVGAGGPNEQYF; CDR3 DNA: TGCAGCGTTGTGGGAGCGGGAGGGCCCAACGAGCAGTACTTC
D gene: -; CDR3 length: 14; V gene: TRBV5-1; J gene: TRBJ1-4; clone size: -; CDR3 protein: CASSFSATNEKLFF; CDR3 DNA: TGCGCCAGCAGCTTTTCTGCAACTAATGAAAAACTGTTTTTT
D gene: -; CDR3 length: 15; V gene: TRBV11-2; J gene: TRBJ2-7; clone size: -; CDR3 protein: CASSLGGDSSYEQYF; CDR3 DNA: TGTGCCAGCAGCTTAGGCGGGGACAGCTCCTACGAGCAGTACTTC
D gene: -; CDR3 length: 13; V gene: TRBV6-1; J gene: TRBJ2-7; clone size: -; CDR3 protein: CASSESGSYEQYF; CDR3 DNA: TGTGCCAGCAGTGAATCAGGTTCCTACGAGCAGTACTTC
D gene: TRBD1; CDR3 length: 12; V gene: TRBV28; J gene: TRBJ1-4; clone size: -; CDR3 protein: CASRRTGVKLFF; CDR3 DNA: TGTGCCAGCAGACGAACAGGGGTGAAACTGTTTTTT
D gene: -; CDR3 length: 12; V gene: TRBV25-1; J gene: TRBJ2-7; clone size: -; CDR3 protein: CASRTDSYEQYF; CDR3 DNA: TGTGCCAGCAGGACAGACTCCTACGAGCAGTACTTC
D gene: TRBD1; CDR3 length: 11; V gene: TRBV29-1; J gene: TRBJ2-7; clone size: many; CDR3 protein: CSVGTDYEQYF; CDR3 DNA: TGCAGCGTGGGGACAGACTACGAGCAGTACTTC
D gene: -; CDR3 length: 11; V gene: TRBV29-1; J gene: TRBJ1-2; clone size: -; CDR3 protein: CSVDRIYGYTF; CDR3 DNA: TGCAGCGTTGACAGGATATATGGCTACACCTTC
D gene: -; CDR3 length: 16; V gene: TRBV6-1; J gene: TRBJ1-3; clone size: -; CDR3 protein: CASSEILDSSGNTIYF; CDR3 DNA: TGTGCCAGCAGTGAAATTCTAGACAGCTCTGGAAACACCATATATTTT
D gene: -; CDR3 length: 15; V gene: TRBV12-5; J gene: TRBJ1-1; clone size: -; CDR3 protein: CASGTINRENTEAFF; CDR3 DNA: TGTGCTAGTGGAACAATTAACAGGGAGAACACTGAAGCTTTCTTT
D gene: TRBD2; CDR3 length: 15; V gene: TRBV7-3; J gene: TRBJ2-1; clone size: few; CDR3 protein: CASSLTSGTYNEQFF; CDR3 DNA: TGTGCCAGCAGCCTGACTAGCGGGACCTACAATGAGCAGTTCTTC
D gene: TRBD1; CDR3 length: 15; V gene: TRBV28; J gene: TRBJ1-5; clone size: -; CDR3 protein: CASSTGGGGNQPQHF; CDR3 DNA: TGTGCCAGCAGTACAGGGGGTGGAGGGAATCAGCCCCAGCATTTT
D gene: TRBD2; CDR3 length: 14; V gene: TRBV7-3; J gene: TRBJ2-1; clone size: -; CDR3 protein: CASSPSGTRNEQFF; CDR3 DNA: TGTGCCAGCAGTCCCTCCGGGACTAGGAATGAGCAGTTCTTC
D gene: TRBD2; CDR3 length: 14; V gene: TRBV5-6; J gene: TRBJ2-3; clone size: -; CDR3 protein: CASSSSGGTDTQYF; CDR3 DNA: TGTGCCAGCAGCTCTAGCGGGGGTACAGATACGCAGTATTTT
D gene: -; CDR3 length: 13; V gene: TRBV28; J gene: TRBJ1-1; clone size: -; CDR3 protein: CASSFSRNTEAFF; CDR3 DNA: TGTGCCAGCAGTTTTTCCAGGAACACTGAAGCTTTCTTT
D gene: -; CDR3 length: 12; V gene: TRBV3-1/TRBV3-2; J gene: TRBJ2-3; clone size: -; CDR3 protein: CASSQVTDTQYF; CDR3 DNA: TGTGCCAGCAGCCAAGTTACAGATACGCAGTATTTT
D gene: -; CDR3 length: 15; V gene: TRBV6-5; J gene: TRBJ1-6; clone size: -; CDR3 protein: CASSSGSSYNSPLHF; CDR3 DNA: TGTGCCAGCAGCTCCGGGAGCTCCTATAATTCACCCCTCCACTTT
D gene: TRBD2; CDR3 length: 17; V gene: TRBV3-1/TRBV3-2; J gene: TRBJ2-3; clone size: -; CDR3 protein: CASSRGLAGASTDTQYF; CDR3 DNA: TGTGCCAGCAGCCGAGGACTAGCGGGGGCCAGCACAGATACGCAGTATTTT
D gene: -; CDR3 length: 16; V gene: TRBV7-2; J gene: TRBJ2-6; clone size: -; CDR3 protein: CASSLRGSSGANVLTF; CDR3 DNA: TGTGCCAGCAGCTTAAGGGGGAGCTCTGGGGCCAACGTCCTGACTTTC
D gene: -; CDR3 length: 16; V gene: TRBV11-2; J gene: TRBJ1-1; clone size: -; CDR3 protein: CASSLVGLSGNTEAFF; CDR3 DNA: TGTGCCAGCAGCTTAGTTGGGTTAAGTGGGAACACTGAAGCTTTCTTT